This T cell receptor beta chain came from a study of blood T cell repertoires in COVID-19. The repertoire was sequenced with immunoSEQ multiplex PCR; TCRdb's copy has only in-frame clones and lacks some. The repertoire holds over 200,000 clones, with 80% to 90% as singletons. The material sequenced was PBMCs or T cells enriched from blood (not recorded which). The TCR comes from a woman aged 30 to 39 who had been exposed to COVID-19.

CDR3 sequence: CASSPDGVDQPQHF. The DNA for the CDR3 is TGTGCCAGCTCACCTGACGGGGTTGATCAGCCCCAGCATTTT. This chain joins TRBV18 and TRBJ1-5; D remains ambiguous. CDR1 KGHSH and CDR2 LQKENI come from the germline V gene. The V end was cut by 3 bases, the J end by 5 bases, with 11 bases between. CDR3 length: 14 amino acids.